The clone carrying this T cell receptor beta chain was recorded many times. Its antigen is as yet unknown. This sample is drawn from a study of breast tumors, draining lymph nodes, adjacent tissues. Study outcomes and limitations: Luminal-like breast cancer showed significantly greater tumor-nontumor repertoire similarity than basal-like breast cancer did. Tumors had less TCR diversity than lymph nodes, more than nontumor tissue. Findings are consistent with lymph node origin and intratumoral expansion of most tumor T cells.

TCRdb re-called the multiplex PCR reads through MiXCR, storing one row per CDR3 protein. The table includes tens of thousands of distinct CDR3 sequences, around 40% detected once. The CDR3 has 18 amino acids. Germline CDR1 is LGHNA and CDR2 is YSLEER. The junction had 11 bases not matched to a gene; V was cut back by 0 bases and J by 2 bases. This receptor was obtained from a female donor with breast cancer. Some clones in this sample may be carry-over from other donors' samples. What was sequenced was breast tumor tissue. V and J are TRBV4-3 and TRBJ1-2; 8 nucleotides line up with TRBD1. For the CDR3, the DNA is TGCGCCAGCAGCCAAGATTTAGCACAGGGGGTGATAAACTATGGCTACACCTTC. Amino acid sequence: CASSQDLAQGVINYGYTF.